These T cell receptor beta chains were read from a single sample in a study of cytomegalovirus exposure and HLA in healthy donors. Assay used: immunoSEQ multiplex PCR; TCRdb lists only in-frame clones, some missing. In the table there are under 200,000 clones, 68% of which are singletons. The sequenced sample consisted of PBMCs. The source is a woman in her 40s in good health and CMV-seropositive. The CDR3 runs from the conserved cysteine through the conserved F or W. A clone size is listed for some rows: how often the clone was seen (once, few, many), or a class if it is expanded.

clone size: NA
V gene: TRBV28
J gene: TRBJ2-7
CDR3 length: 14
CDR3 protein: CASGRRLSSYEQYF

clone size: NA
V gene: TRBV7-2
J gene: TRBJ2-1
CDR3 length: 16
CDR3 protein: CASSQSSGRAYNEQFF

clone size: NA
V gene: TRBV19
J gene: TRBJ2-7
CDR3 length: 15
CDR3 protein: CASRLRTGSGYEQYF

clone size: NA
V gene: TRBV5-3
J gene: TRBJ1-2
CDR3 length: 14
CDR3 protein: CARSFGREGFGYTF

clone size: NA
V gene: TRBV7-8
J gene: TRBJ2-1
CDR3 length: 14
CDR3 protein: CASSPRGGPGEQFF

clone size: few
V gene: TRBV15
J gene: TRBJ1-2
CDR3 length: 15
CDR3 protein: CATSTRTAVGYGYPF

clone size: NA
V gene: TRBV2
J gene: TRBJ2-3
CDR3 length: 15
CDR3 protein: CASSESPLSTDTQYF

clone size: NA
V gene: TRBV5-6
J gene: TRBJ1-6
CDR3 length: 14
CDR3 protein: CASRLTGGNSPLNF

clone size: NA
V gene: TRBV7-9
J gene: TRBJ2-1
CDR3 length: 16
CDR3 protein: CASSHRTQFSYNEQFF

clone size: NA
V gene: TRBV18
J gene: TRBJ1-1
CDR3 length: 15
CDR3 protein: CASSLEQGRNTEAFF

clone size: NA
V gene: TRBV7-3
J gene: TRBJ2-5
CDR3 length: 12
CDR3 protein: CASSLQGETQYF

clone size: NA
V gene: TRBV7-2
J gene: TRBJ1-5
CDR3 length: 13
CDR3 protein: CASSWTDNQPQHF

clone size: NA
V gene: TRBV28
J gene: TRBJ2-5
CDR3 length: 14
CDR3 protein: CASSPETGFKTQYF

clone size: NA
V gene: TRBV6-5
J gene: TRBJ1-1
CDR3 length: 14
CDR3 protein: CASRIKTGNTEAFF

clone size: NA
V gene: TRBV11-3
J gene: TRBJ2-7
CDR3 length: 12
CDR3 protein: CASSNYRDEQYF

clone size: NA
V gene: TRBV7-8
J gene: TRBJ2-1
CDR3 length: 16
CDR3 protein: CASRALSGSRYNEQFF

clone size: NA
V gene: TRBV5-4
J gene: TRBJ2-7
CDR3 length: 15
CDR3 protein: CASSPGLAFSYEQYF

clone size: NA
V gene: TRBV10-1
J gene: TRBJ2-7
CDR3 length: 15
CDR3 protein: CASSESTSGHYEQYF

clone size: NA
V gene: TRBV5-1
J gene: TRBJ1-6
CDR3 length: 16
CDR3 protein: CASSLAPTGGNSPLHF

clone size: NA
V gene: TRBV6-5
J gene: TRBJ2-7
CDR3 length: 11
CDR3 protein: CASSFGDEQYF

clone size: NA
V gene: TRBV21-1
J gene: TRBJ1-5
CDR3 length: 16
CDR3 protein: CASSNGLAGSNQPQHF

clone size: few
V gene: TRBV4-1
J gene: TRBJ2-1
CDR3 length: 15
CDR3 protein: CASSPRRDSYNEQFF

clone size: few
V gene: TRBV18
J gene: TRBJ1-1
CDR3 length: 14
CDR3 protein: CASSQQGANTEAFF

clone size: few
V gene: TRBV6-1
J gene: TRBJ1-5
CDR3 length: 15
CDR3 protein: CASSESRQSNQPQHF

clone size: NA
V gene: TRBV6-1
J gene: NA
CDR3 length: 13
CDR3 protein: CASVSGGTYEQYF

clone size: NA
V gene: TRBV28
J gene: TRBJ1-5
CDR3 length: 13
CDR3 protein: CASTGTQGQPQHF

clone size: NA
V gene: TRBV7-2
J gene: TRBJ2-7
CDR3 length: 12
CDR3 protein: CASSGQYYEQYF

clone size: NA
V gene: TRBV11-2
J gene: TRBJ2-7
CDR3 length: 12
CDR3 protein: CASSLDRGEQYF

clone size: NA
V gene: TRBV5-5
J gene: TRBJ1-1
CDR3 length: 14
CDR3 protein: CASSLEGGGTEAFF

clone size: NA
V gene: TRBV7-2
J gene: TRBJ2-5
CDR3 length: 14
CDR3 protein: CASSYQGQGTPQYF

clone size: NA
V gene: TRBV6-5
J gene: TRBJ1-2
CDR3 length: 12
CDR3 protein: CASSYAGGGYTF

clone size: NA
V gene: TRBV29-1
J gene: TRBJ2-3
CDR3 length: 14
CDR3 protein: CSVESSGGTDTQYF

clone size: few
V gene: TRBV4-3
J gene: TRBJ2-5
CDR3 length: 17
CDR3 protein: CASSQDSAGGSQETQYF

clone size: NA
V gene: TRBV7-2
J gene: TRBJ1-2
CDR3 length: 17
CDR3 protein: CASSLPGQGVQSYGYTF

clone size: few
V gene: TRBV13
J gene: TRBJ2-5
CDR3 length: 13
CDR3 protein: CASSAQGVETQYF

clone size: NA
V gene: TRBV4-1
J gene: TRBJ2-7
CDR3 length: 17
CDR3 protein: CASSQVLAGAFSYEQYF

clone size: NA
V gene: TRBV7-2
J gene: TRBJ2-3
CDR3 length: 14
CDR3 protein: CASSGRGSTDTQYF

clone size: NA
V gene: TRBV4-2
J gene: TRBJ1-5
CDR3 length: 13
CDR3 protein: CASSQDSSQPQHF

clone size: once
V gene: TRBV28
J gene: TRBJ2-7
CDR3 length: 14
CDR3 protein: CASSLAQVDYEQYF

clone size: few
V gene: TRBV19
J gene: TRBJ1-2
CDR3 length: 14
CDR3 protein: CASIGGSTNYGYTF

clone size: NA
V gene: TRBV18
J gene: TRBJ1-6
CDR3 length: 15
CDR3 protein: CASSPSGTDNSPLHF

clone size: NA
V gene: TRBV2
J gene: TRBJ2-3
CDR3 length: 14
CDR3 protein: CATSWDYRTDTQYF

clone size: NA
V gene: TRBV6-5
J gene: TRBJ1-1
CDR3 length: 14
CDR3 protein: CASSYDRVNTEAFF

clone size: NA
V gene: TRBV6-6
J gene: TRBJ1-2
CDR3 length: 16
CDR3 protein: CASSYSSRDGNYGYTF

clone size: NA
V gene: TRBV6-4
J gene: TRBJ1-6
CDR3 length: 13
CDR3 protein: CASSDRWNSPLHF

clone size: NA
V gene: TRBV5-6
J gene: TRBJ2-7
CDR3 length: 14
CDR3 protein: CASRRTGETYEQYF

clone size: NA
V gene: TRBV7-3
J gene: TRBJ2-3
CDR3 length: 17
CDR3 protein: CASSSQSAGLRTDTQYF

clone size: NA
V gene: TRBV7-3
J gene: TRBJ2-3
CDR3 length: 16
CDR3 protein: CASSPGLAGGTDTQYF